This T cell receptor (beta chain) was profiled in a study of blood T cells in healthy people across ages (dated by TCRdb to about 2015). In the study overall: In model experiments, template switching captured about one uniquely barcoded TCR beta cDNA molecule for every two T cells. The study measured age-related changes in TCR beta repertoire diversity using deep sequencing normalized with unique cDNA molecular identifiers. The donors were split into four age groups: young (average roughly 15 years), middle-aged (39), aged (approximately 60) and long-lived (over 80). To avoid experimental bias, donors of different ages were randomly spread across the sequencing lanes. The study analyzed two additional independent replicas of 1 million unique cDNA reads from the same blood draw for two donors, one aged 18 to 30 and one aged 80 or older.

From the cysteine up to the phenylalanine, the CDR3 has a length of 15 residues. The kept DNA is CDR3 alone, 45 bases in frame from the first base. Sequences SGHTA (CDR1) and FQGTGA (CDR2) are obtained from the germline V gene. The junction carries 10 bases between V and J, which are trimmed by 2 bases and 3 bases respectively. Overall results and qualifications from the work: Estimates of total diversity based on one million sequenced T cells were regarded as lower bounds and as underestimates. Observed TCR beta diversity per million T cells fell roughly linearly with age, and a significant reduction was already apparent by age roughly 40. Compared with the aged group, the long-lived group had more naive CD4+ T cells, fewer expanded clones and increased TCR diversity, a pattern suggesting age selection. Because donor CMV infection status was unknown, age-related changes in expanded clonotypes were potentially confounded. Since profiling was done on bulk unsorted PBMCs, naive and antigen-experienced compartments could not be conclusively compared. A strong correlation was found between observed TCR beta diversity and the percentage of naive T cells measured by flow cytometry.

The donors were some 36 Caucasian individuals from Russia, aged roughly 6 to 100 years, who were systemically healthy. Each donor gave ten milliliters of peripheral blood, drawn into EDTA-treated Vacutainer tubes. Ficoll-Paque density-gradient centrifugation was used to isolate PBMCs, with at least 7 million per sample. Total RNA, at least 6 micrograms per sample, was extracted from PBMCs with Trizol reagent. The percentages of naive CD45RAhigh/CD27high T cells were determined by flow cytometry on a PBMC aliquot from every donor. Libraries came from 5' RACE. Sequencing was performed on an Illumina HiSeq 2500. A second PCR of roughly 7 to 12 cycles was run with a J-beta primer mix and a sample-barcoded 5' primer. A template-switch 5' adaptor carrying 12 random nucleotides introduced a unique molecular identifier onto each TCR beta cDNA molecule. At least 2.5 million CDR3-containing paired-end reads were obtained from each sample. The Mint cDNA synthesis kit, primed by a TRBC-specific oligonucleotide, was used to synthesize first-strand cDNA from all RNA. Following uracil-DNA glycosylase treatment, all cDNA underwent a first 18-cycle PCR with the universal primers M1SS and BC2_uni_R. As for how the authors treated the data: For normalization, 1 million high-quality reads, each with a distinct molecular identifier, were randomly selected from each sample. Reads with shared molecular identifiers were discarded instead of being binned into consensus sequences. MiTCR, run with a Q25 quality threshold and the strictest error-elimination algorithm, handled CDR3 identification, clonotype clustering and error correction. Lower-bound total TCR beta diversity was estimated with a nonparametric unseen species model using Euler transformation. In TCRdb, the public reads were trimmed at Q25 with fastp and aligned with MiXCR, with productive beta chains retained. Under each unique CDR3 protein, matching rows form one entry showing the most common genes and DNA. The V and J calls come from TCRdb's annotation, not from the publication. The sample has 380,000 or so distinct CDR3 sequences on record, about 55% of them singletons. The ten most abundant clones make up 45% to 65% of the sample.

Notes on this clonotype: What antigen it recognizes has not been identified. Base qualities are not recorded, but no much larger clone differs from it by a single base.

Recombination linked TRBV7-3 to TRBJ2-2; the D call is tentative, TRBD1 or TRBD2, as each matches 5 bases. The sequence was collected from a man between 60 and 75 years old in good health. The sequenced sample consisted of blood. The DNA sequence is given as TGTGCCAGCAGCTTAGGGGGAGAGTACACCGGGGAGCTGTTTTTT. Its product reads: CASSLGGEYTGELFF.